The present TCR beta chain was sequenced within a study of blood T cell repertoires in COVID-19. Overall study: The study drew acute and convalescent COVID-19 samples from the United States, Italy and Spain. Nucleic acid was either cDNA or gDNA, and it came from T cells, B-cell-depleted T cells, or PBMCs.

A few counts support this clone. CDR3 size: 14 residues. The germline V and J ends were trimmed by 0 bases and 6 bases, with 9 bases remaining between them. Germline lookup yields CDR1 MNHNS and CDR2 SASEGT. In the study's own analysis: Estimates of nucleated cell counts were drawn from the amplification of reference gene primers. Using immunoSEQ multiplex PCR, the repertoire was profiled, and TCRdb retains in-frame clones only, with some absent. The V and J calls and clone size are taken from that table; D and trimming were inferred from the DNA. The sample yields 95,000 to 110,000 clones, more than 75% seen once.

This chain links TRBV6-1 with TRBJ1-5, with a tentative D call TRBD1 (5 bases). The sample was peripheral blood. The receptor comes from a man in his sixties with acute or convalescent COVID-19. The CDR3 loop is CASSEARGTQPQHF. DNA of the CDR3: TGTGCCAGCAGTGAAGCGCGGGGGACTCAGCCCCAGCATTTT.